This T cell receptor (beta chain) stems from a study of T cells after posttransplantation cyclophosphamide. TCRdb keeps only in-frame clones here, not all; method: immunoSEQ multiplex PCR. In the table there are about 2,800 clones, 70% to 90% of which are singletons. Germline trimming cut 4 bases from V and 3 bases from J; bases unmatched to any gene: 1. The germline V gene has CDR1 MNHEY and CDR2 SMNVEV (reference sequence). The CDR3 length is 14 residues. The sequenced material came from CD8+ T cells sorted from PBMCs. This clonotype was obtained from a woman between 50 and 59 years old in good health and a related stem cell transplant donor. This chain links TRBV27 with TRBJ2-7; TRBD2 matches 12 bases. The CDR3 bases are TGTGCCAGCAGTTGGACTAGCGGGAACTACGAGCAGTACTTC. Its protein product is CASSWTSGNYEQYF.